The 14 T cell receptor beta chains listed next were all sequenced from one sample in a study of T cells in Graves' hyperthyroidism and ophthalmopathy (dated by TCRdb to between 2018 and 2021). Libraries were constructed by multiplex PCR. Sequencing was performed on an Illumina HiSeq 2000. The TCR beta CDR3 regions were amplified from the RNA transcripts. The first round of RT-PCR for the TCR CDR3 was performed with the HTBI primer set and the Qiagen OneStep RT-PCR kit. TCRdb ran its own pipeline on the public reads, namely fastp trimming at Q25 and MiXCR clone calling, and kept in-frame beta chains. Duplicate CDR3 protein sequences are folded into a single record with the most common DNA and genes. Counted in this sample were some 500,000 distinct CDR3 sequences; around 14% of them appeared once. The top ten hold less than 20% of the sample. The sequenced sample was blood. These receptors all stem from a woman under 30 with Graves' hyperthyroidism.

This clonotype appeared a few times. V is TRBV20-1 and J is TRBJ1-4, with TRBD1 matching 9 bases. CDR1 is DFQATT and CDR2 is SNEGSKA in the germline V gene (reference sequence). This CDR3 is built from 16 residues. V lost 2 bases, J lost 8 bases, and 12 bases stayed unmatched. CDR3 loop: CSARKPPGQGSEKLFF. The CDR3 DNA follows: TGCAGTGCTAGAAAACCGCCGGGACAGGGTTCGGAAAAACTGTTTTTT.

V and J are TRBV9 and TRBJ2-2; a weak D match, TRBD2 (5 bases). CDR3 length: 17 residues. Per germline, CDR1 SGDLS and CDR2 YYNGEE. Trimming stripped 6 bases from V and 3 bases from J, with 21 bases between. CDR3 DNA sequence: TGTGCCAGCAACCGTAACCAGAGGGCTGGGGACACCGGGGAGCTGTTTTTT. Translation: CASNRNQRAGDTGELFF.

This clonotype was observed at least ten times. The V call is TRBV29-1, the J call TRBJ2-2; 8 nucleotides agree with TRBD1. With V trimmed by 6 bases and J by 8 bases, 5 bases remained unmatched. Germline-derived CDR1 and CDR2 are SQVTM and ANQGSEA. This CDR3 has 12 amino acids. As DNA, the CDR3 is TGCAGCGTGGGACAGGTTTCGGGGGAGCTGTTTTTT. Its protein is CSVGQVSGELFF.

This clonotype was detected only a few times. V usage is TRBV6-6 and J usage is TRBJ1-5; D unresolved. Germline-derived CDR1 and CDR2 are MNHNY and SVGAGI (reference sequence). The ends were cut back, 2 bases at V and 0 bases at J, with 8 bases in the middle. The CDR3 has 15 amino acids. This chain's CDR3 is CASSYNGYSNQPQHF. CDR3 coding DNA: TGTGCCAGCAGTTACAATGGTTATAGCAATCAGCCCCAGCATTTT.

This clonotype was observed many times. The chain uses TRBV4-1 and TRBJ1-2; D is unresolved. Germline loops: CDR1 MGHRA, CDR2 YSYEKL. There are 14 residues in the CDR3. The V and J ends lost 0 bases and 7 bases respectively, with 12 bases between them. The CDR3 region has the DNA TGCGCCAGCAGCCAAGACGATAGAGGGTCTGGCTACACCTTC. It codes for CASSQDDRGSGYTF.

This clonotype was detected many times. The rearrangement uses TRBV3-1 and TRBJ1-1; 10 nucleotides match TRBD1. The CDR3 length is 14 residues. Germline loops: CDR1 LGHDT, CDR2 YNNKEL (reference sequence). V dropped 6 bases and J dropped 8; count of bases not matched to a gene: 9. As DNA, the CDR3 is TGTGCCAGCAGACGACAGGGGGCACCTGGAGAAGCTTTCTTT. This translates into CASRRQGAPGEAFF.

This clonotype appeared many times. The rearrangement uses TRBV2 and TRBJ2-7; D possibly uses TRBD1 or TRBD2 (8 bases each). The V gene lost 3 bases and the J gene lost 1 base, with 19 bases spanning the gap. CDR1 and CDR2 from the germline V gene are SNHLY and FYNNEI. The CDR3 extends over 17 amino acids. The CDR3 spells CASSEGGLGTGSYEQYF. The CDR3 DNA is TGTGCCAGCAGTGAGGGGGGACTAGGGACAGGTTCCTACGAGCAGTACTTC.

This clonotype appeared many times. The V and J genes are TRBV20-1 and TRBJ2-5; TRBD2 is a possible D gene (6 bases). This CDR3 has 13 amino acids. The germline V gene has CDR1 DFQATT and CDR2 SNEGSKA (reference sequence). The V and J ends lost 4 bases and 5 bases respectively, with 14 bases between them. The CDR3 protein is CSAIPGLMETQYF. CDR3 nucleotides: TGCAGTGCTATACCGGGACTTATGGAGACCCAGTACTTC.

The table lists this clonotype with many counts. The CDR3 loop reads CASTRRETQYF. The DNA of the CDR3 is TGTGCCAGCACTCGCCGGGAGACCCAGTACTTC. The gene calls are TRBV2 and TRBJ2-5, with D uncertain. V was trimmed by 7 bases and J by 5 bases, leaving 8 bases between them. The CDR3 is 11 residues long. From germline, CDR1 is SNHLY and CDR2 FYNNEI.

Remarks on this clonotype: A read error may be the cause here, since a much bigger clone is one base away. V gene TRBV19 combines with J gene TRBJ2-5; D gene uncertain. Deletions cut 6 bases from V and 5 bases from J, with 10 bases between. Germline V gene lookup returns CDR1 LNHDA and CDR2 SQIVND (reference sequence). The CDR3 is made up of 12 amino acids. The CDR3 spells CASRGIYETQYF. CDR3 coding DNA: TGTGCCAGTAGAGGGATATACGAGACCCAGTACTTC.

This clonotype showed up just a few times. The V gene is TRBV24-1, the J gene TRBJ1-2; unclear D gene. V shed 11 bases and J shed 3 bases, with 15 bases lying between them. Germline CDR1 reads KGHDR; CDR2 reads SFDVKD. This CDR3 comprises 13 residues. CDR3 sequence reads: CAIGHDRDYGYTF. The CDR3 nucleotides are TGTGCCATCGGGCATGATCGGGACTATGGCTACACCTTC.

This clonotype was seen ten or more times. CDR3 bases: TGTGCCAGCAGCATAAACGCGCTGGCGCAGTATTTT. Its translation is CASSINALAQYF. The chain carries TRBV7-2 and TRBJ2-3; D unresolved. The CDR3 is 12 residues long. CDR1 is SGHTA, CDR2 FQGNSA, per germline. With 5 bases removed from V and 10 bases from J, the gap between germline ends came to 13 bases.

This clonotype was seen a few times. The V gene is TRBV7-2, the J gene TRBJ2-1, with D possibly TRBD2 on 5 matching bases. V was cut by 1 base and J by 5 bases, with 9 bases left in between. There are 14 residues in the CDR3. Germline V gives CDR1 SGHTA, CDR2 FQGNSA. The CDR3: CASSLGLKNNEQFF. CDR3 nucleotides: TGTGCCAGCAGCTTAGGACTAAAAAACAATGAGCAGTTCTTC.

This sequence joins TRBV5-1 and TRBJ2-3, with D uncertain. The germline V gene has CDR1 SGHRS and CDR2 YFSETQ. Trimming stripped 0 bases from V and 2 bases from J, with 7 bases between. The CDR3 length is 14 residues. The CDR3 sequence is CASSLDGNTDTQYF. In DNA, the CDR3 is TGCGCCAGCAGCTTGGATGGGAACACAGATACGCAGTATTTT. Using reference TRBV5-1 and TRBJ2-3 for the parts outside the CDR3, the full variable domain is KAGVTQTPRYLIKTRGQQVTLSCSPISGHRSVSWYQQTPGQGLQFLFEYFSETQRNKGNFPGRFSGRQFSNSRSEMNVSTLELGDSALYLCASSLDGNTDTQYFGPGTRLTVL.